A single sample is the source of the 10 T cell receptor beta chains below, sequenced in a study of T-cell memory formation after mild COVID-19. TCRdb reprocessed the 5' RACE reads via MiXCR and lists one record per CDR3 protein. The profile shows approximately 290,000 distinct CDR3 sequences, roughly 8.2% of them singletons. Source material: PBMCs or a T cell subset sorted from them (not recorded which). The receptor set was obtained from a man aged 18 to 30 who had mild COVID-19 (a few samples of this study predate the infection). Cell type and time point are not known.

In this sample, this clonotype turned up many times. The J gene is TRBJ2-4, the V gene TRBV7-2, with D possibly being TRBD2 (5 bases). Germline V gives CDR1 SGHTA, CDR2 FQGNSA. V was trimmed by 4 bases and J by 7 bases, leaving 17 bases between them. The CDR3 runs 15 residues. CDR3 amino acids: CASSSKTNLGNIQYF. DNA for the CDR3: TGTGCCAGCAGCTCCAAGACTAACCTTGGGAACATTCAGTACTTC.

In this sample, this clonotype turned up a few times. The chain joins TRBV12-3 or TRBV12-4 to TRBJ2-5; 8 bases agree with TRBD1. This CDR3 region has 14 residues. V lost 10 bases and J lost 5; bases outside the gene matches: 12. The CDR3 protein is CAIAGTGLSETQYF. CDR3 in DNA: TGTGCCATAGCCGGGACAGGCCTCTCGGAGACCCAGTACTTC.

At least ten counts were recorded for this clonotype. The gene calls are TRBV29-1 and TRBJ1-2; no definite D call. The V end lost 0 bases, the J end lost 4 bases, and 9 bases lay between the germline ends. The CDR3 totals 13 residues. Germline assignment: CDR1 SQVTM and CDR2 ANQGSEA. The CDR3 DNA follows: TGCAGCGTTGAAGATAAGGGTACCTATGGCTACACCTTC. This translates into CSVEDKGTYGYTF.

The CDR3 sequence: CASSQGQGGTNQPQHF. CDR3 in DNA: TGTGCCAGCAGCCAGGGACAGGGGGGAACCAATCAGCCCCAGCATTTT. The chain joins TRBV7-2 to TRBJ1-5; 11 bases match TRBD1. J gave up 3 bases and V 5 bases, and 6 bases lay outside the gene matches. Germline CDR1 is SGHTA and CDR2 is FQGNSA. The CDR3 has 16 amino acids. Full variable domain (missing parts from reference TRBV7-2 and TRBJ1-5): GAGVSQSPSNKVTEKGKDVELRCDPISGHTALYWYRQSLGQGLEFLIYFQGNSAPDKSGLPSDRFSAERTGGSVSTLTIQRTQQEDSAVYLCASSQGQGGTNQPQHFGDGTRLSIL.

This clonotype was detected many times. The rearrangement links TRBV5-1 to TRBJ2-3; TRBD1 aligns across 8 bases. The germline V gene encodes CDR1 SGHRS and CDR2 YFSETQ. CDR3 length: 15 residues. Trimming cost V 9 bases and J 3 bases; bases outside gene matches: 12. The CDR3, as DNA: TGCGCCACCAGAGGCCTGGGACAGGCGACAGATACGCAGTATTTT. Protein: CATRGLGQATDTQYF.

The rearrangement uses TRBV25-1 and TRBJ1-2, with TRBD1 matching 9 bases. The germline gives CDR1 MGHDK, CDR2 SYGVNS. There are 14 residues in the CDR3. Trimming at V came to 1 base and at J to 6 bases, leaving 3 bases not matched to a gene. CDR3 nucleotides: TGTGCCAGCAGTGAATGGGACAGGGCTGATGGCTACACCTTC. This encodes CASSEWDRADGYTF.

This clonotype occurred many times. The rearrangement uses TRBV6-5 and TRBJ2-3; 7 bases map to TRBD1. Losses at the gene ends were 10 bases for V and 4 bases for J; bases not matched to a gene: 14. This CDR3 spans 15 amino acids. Germline V gene sequence: CDR1 MNHEY, CDR2 SVGAGI. For the CDR3, the DNA is TGTGCCACCCGAAGGAGAGGGGGCATCCCAGATACGCAGTATTTT. Its protein is CATRRRGGIPDTQYF.

This clonotype was seen a few times. The gene calls are TRBV15 and TRBJ1-2; weak D call: TRBD1 (5 bases). V gave up 0 bases and J gave up 5 bases, with 13 bases separating them. The germline gives CDR1 LNHNV, CDR2 YYDKDF (reference sequence). The CDR3 is made up of 15 amino acids. The CDR3 DNA follows: TGTGCCACCAGCAGAGATCGTAGGGGCAGTTATGGCTACACCTTC. This sequence encodes CATSRDRRGSYGYTF.

J is TRBJ2-2 and V is TRBV5-1; D not certain. CDR1 is SGHRS, CDR2 YFSETQ, per germline. This CDR3 spans 15 amino acids. With 1 base removed from V and 0 bases from J, the gap between germline ends came to 7 bases. CDR3 sequence: CASSLLGSNTGELFF. In nucleotides, the CDR3 is TGCGCCAGCAGCTTGTTGGGTTCGAACACCGGGGAGCTGTTTTTT.

This chain uses TRBV20-1 with TRBJ1-1; D may be TRBD1 (5 bases). Germline CDR1 DFQATT, CDR2 SNEGSKA (reference sequence). CDR3 size: 15 residues. CDR3 nucleotides: TGCAGCGCACACCCGCGGGGCAACCTCGCAGGTGAAGCTTTCTTT. This gives the protein CSAHPRGNLAGEAFF.